This passage covers 5 T cell receptor beta chains from one sample sequenced in a study of shared clonotypes between healthy human individuals. Sequencing was performed with immunoSEQ multiplex PCR; in TCRdb, only in-frame clones are kept and a portion is missing. Here the sample spans fewer than 2.5 million clones, roughly 93% being singletons. The specimen was naive CD4+ T cells from PBMCs. Subset indicated: CD45RA+ positively selected. Every receptor here comes from a man aged 18 to 30 in good health. Some clones in this sample may be carry-over from other donors' samples.

The gene calls are TRBV6-1 and TRBJ2-3; maybe TRBD1 (6 bases). CDR3 length: 15 residues. CDR1 is MNHNS, CDR2 SASEGT, per germline. V lost 6 bases and J lost 1, with 14 bases in between. CDR3 coding DNA: TGTGCCAGCAGGGACAGCCAAAAGCGCACAGATACGCAGTATTTT. It codes for CASRDSQKRTDTQYF.

The CDR3 DNA reads as TGTGCCAGCAGCGACGGACTAGCGGGAGCGGAGACCCAGTACTTC. Translated, it gives CASSDGLAGAETQYF. The chain combines TRBV7-3 with TRBJ2-5; 13 bases are shared with TRBD2. Germline V CDR1 and CDR2: SGHTA, FQGTGA. Trimming cost V 5 bases and J 5 bases; bases outside gene matches: 5. The CDR3 is 15 amino acids.

The rearrangement links TRBV6-1 to TRBJ2-5; D not certain. Trimming stripped 6 bases from V and 1 base from J, with 12 bases between. The CDR3 consists of 14 residues. CDR1 and CDR2 (germline): MNHNS, SASEGT. CDR3 in DNA: TGTGCCAGCAGCCTTACAGCTGTCCAAGAGACCCAGTACTTC. This encodes CASSLTAVQETQYF.

The rearrangement uses TRBV28 and TRBJ1-2; D possibly corresponds to TRBD1 (5 bases). The CDR3 is 20 amino acids. The germline V gene has CDR1 MDHEN and CDR2 SYDVKM. Trimming removed 7 bases at V and 0 bases at J, with 30 bases between. In nucleotides, the CDR3 is TGTGCCAGCATATCCCGTGGGGCCCTGGTTCCGTGGACGACTAACTATGGCTACACCTTC. Its translation: CASISRGALVPWTTNYGYTF.

The chain has TRBV29-1 and TRBJ1-2; TRBD1 matches 8 bases. Germline CDR1 reads SQVTM; CDR2 reads ANQGSEA. The CDR3 extends over 12 amino acids. The J segment lost 6 bases and the V segment lost 2 bases, leaving 2 bases of the junction unmatched. CDR3 protein: CSVEIQGDGYTF. The CDR3 nucleotides read TGCAGCGTTGAAATACAGGGGGATGGCTACACCTTC.